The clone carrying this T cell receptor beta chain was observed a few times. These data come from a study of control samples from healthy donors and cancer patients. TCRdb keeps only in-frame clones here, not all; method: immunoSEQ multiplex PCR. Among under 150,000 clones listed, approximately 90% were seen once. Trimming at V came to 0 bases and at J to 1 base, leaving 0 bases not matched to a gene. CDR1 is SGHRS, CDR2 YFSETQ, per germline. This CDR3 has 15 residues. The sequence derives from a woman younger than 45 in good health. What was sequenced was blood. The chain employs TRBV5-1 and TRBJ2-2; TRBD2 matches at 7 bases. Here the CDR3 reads CASSLASGNTGELFF. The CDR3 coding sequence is TGCGCCAGCAGCTTGGCTAGCGGGAACACCGGGGAGCTGTTTTTT. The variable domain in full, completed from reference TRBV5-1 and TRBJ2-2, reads KAGVTQTPRYLIKTRGQQVTLSCSPISGHRSVSWYQQTPGQGLQFLFEYFSETQRNKGNFPGRFSGRQFSNSRSEMNVSTLELGDSALYLCASSLASGNTGELFFGEGSRLTVL.